These 25 T cell receptor beta chains were all obtained from the same sample, sequenced in a study of T-cell memory formation after mild COVID-19. One entry per CDR3 protein results from TCRdb running MiXCR on the 5' RACE reads. The sample carries around 200,000 distinct CDR3 sequences, 15% to 20% recorded once. The sequencing input was PBMCs or a T cell subset sorted from them (not recorded which). These receptors all stem from a man between 18 and 35 years old who had mild COVID-19 (a few samples of this study predate the infection). Cell type and time point are not known.

This clonotype was seen a few times. The V gene is TRBV5-1, the J gene TRBJ1-2; a possible D gene is TRBD1 (6 bases). This CDR3 region has 15 residues. V lost 6 bases and J lost 7, with 22 bases in between. Per the germline V gene, CDR1 is SGHRS and CDR2 is YFSETQ. CDR3 sequence: CASTNEAGGMRGYTF. The CDR3 coding sequence is TGCGCCAGCACTAACGAGGCGGGGGGCATGCGTGGCTACACCTTC.

This clonotype was counted many times. The CDR3 loop is CASTGFTSGEQETQYF. CDR3 in DNA: TGTGCCAGCACCGGGTTTACTAGCGGGGAACAAGAGACCCAGTACTTC. J is TRBJ2-5 and V is TRBV2, with TRBD2 identical over 10 bases. V was clipped by 7 bases and J by 2 bases; unmatched bases: 10. CDR1 is SNHLY and CDR2 is FYNNEI in the germline V gene. This CDR3 spans 16 amino acids.

This clonotype appeared a few times. This rearrangement joins TRBV5-1 to TRBJ2-7; perhaps D is TRBD1 or TRBD2 (5 bases each). V lost 0 bases and J 7 bases, leaving 17 bases between the germline ends. The CDR3 has 15 residues. Germline V gene data show CDR1 as SGHRS and CDR2 as YFSETQ. CDR3 sequence reads: CASSLVEGRGIEQYF. The CDR3 nucleotides read TGCGCCAGCAGCTTGGTAGAAGGACGGGGCATAGAGCAGTACTTC.

This rearrangement joins TRBV4-2 to TRBJ1-3; TRBD1 matches 10 bases. The V and J ends lost 1 base and 0 bases, in that order; junction bases with no gene match: 6. The germline CDR1 and CDR2 sequences are LGHNA and YNFKEQ. CDR3 length: 18 residues. The CDR3, as DNA: TGTGCCAGCAGCCAAGGGGACAGGGGTCTCAGCTCTGGAAACACCATATATTTT. Amino acids: CASSQGDRGLSSGNTIYF.

The V gene is TRBV18, the J gene TRBJ2-1, with 8 positions matching TRBD2. Per germline, CDR1 KGHSH and CDR2 LQKENI. This CDR3 contains 17 residues. V lost 5 bases to trimming and J lost 0 bases; unmatched junction nucleotides: 9. The CDR3 region has the DNA TGTGCCAGCTCATCGGTACGCGGGGGGACCTCCTACAATGAGCAGTTCTTC. Its translation: CASSSVRGGTSYNEQFF.

This clonotype was seen just once. The genes are TRBV27 and TRBJ1-1; 10 bases are shared with TRBD1. J gave up 4 bases and V 4 bases, and 6 bases lay outside the gene matches. Per germline, CDR1 MNHEY and CDR2 SMNVEV (reference sequence). This CDR3 contains 15 residues. The CDR3 sequence is CASSSRDRGFTEAFF. CDR3 bases: TGTGCCAGCAGTTCTCGGGACAGGGGATTCACTGAAGCTTTCTTT.

The chain uses TRBV5-1 and TRBJ2-3; D may be TRBD1 (6 bases). The V end was cut by 6 bases, the J end by 3 bases, with 17 bases between. Germline-derived CDR1 and CDR2 are SGHRS and YFSETQ. This CDR3 comprises 15 residues. The CDR3 here is CASTSRGGRTDTQYF. The CDR3, as DNA: TGCGCCAGCACGAGTAGAGGGGGTAGGACAGATACGCAGTATTTT. Supplemented by reference TRBV5-1 and TRBJ2-3, the full variable domain reads KAGVTQTPRYLIKTRGQQVTLSCSPISGHRSVSWYQQTPGQGLQFLFEYFSETQRNKGNFPGRFSGRQFSNSRSEMNVSTLELGDSALYLCASTSRGGRTDTQYFGPGTRLTVL.

CDR3 loop: CASTRGISPLHF. Written as DNA, the CDR3 is TGTGCCAGCACTCGGGGTATCTCACCCCTCCACTTT. The V and J genes are TRBV12-3 or TRBV12-4 and TRBJ1-6; D uncertain. The CDR3 length is 12 residues. Trimming stripped 7 bases from V and 10 bases from J, with 11 bases between.

In its sample, this clonotype was seen once. In nucleotides, the CDR3 is TGCGCCAGCAGCCCAAGGGGGCATGTAACCACAGATACGCAGTATTTT. This codes for CASSPRGHVTTDTQYF. The chain carries TRBV5-1 and TRBJ2-3, with 7 bases that match TRBD1. With V trimmed by 4 bases and J by 2 bases, 10 bases remained unmatched. The CDR3 consists of 16 residues. Per the germline V gene, CDR1 is SGHRS and CDR2 is YFSETQ.

The sample holds a few counts of this clonotype. This chain links TRBV6-6 with TRBJ2-2; D is possibly TRBD2 (7 bases). The CDR3 runs to 16 residues. With 7 bases removed from V and 1 base from J, the gap between germline ends came to 16 bases. CDR1 MNHNY and CDR2 SVGAGI come from the germline V gene (reference sequence). Here the CDR3 reads CASNSGGPRNTGELFF. The DNA of the CDR3 is TGTGCCAGCAATTCCGGGGGGCCACGGAACACCGGGGAGCTGTTTTTT.

This clonotype was recorded a few times. The genes are TRBV28 and TRBJ1-1, with a tentative D call TRBD1 (6 bases). V was trimmed by 6 bases and J by 0 bases, leaving 11 bases between them. Germline CDR1 reads MDHEN; CDR2 reads SYDVKM. This CDR3 is 14 amino acids long. The CDR3 DNA reads as TGTGCCAGCAGGGGGGCTTTATTGAACACTGAAGCTTTCTTT. Its translation is CASRGALLNTEAFF.

The genes are TRBV28 and TRBJ2-3, with D unclear. The V gene's germline CDR1 is MDHEN and CDR2 SYDVKM. Trimming stripped 7 bases from V and 8 bases from J, with 13 bases between. The CDR3 length is 12 residues. This chain's CDR3 is CASMGSGFTQYF. The CDR3, as DNA: TGTGCCAGCATGGGGTCGGGTTTTACGCAGTATTTT.

The chain employs TRBV2 and TRBJ2-5; 7 bases are a match to TRBD1. This CDR3 is 12 amino acids long. V gave up 8 bases and J gave up 4 bases; unmatched junction bases: 4. From germline, CDR1 is SNHLY and CDR2 FYNNEI. CDR3 coding DNA: TGTGCCAGCGACAGGGAGTCAGAGACCCAGTACTTC. Protein sequence: CASDRESETQYF.

This clonotype has a handful of counts. The rearrangement joins TRBV7-2 to TRBJ2-2; D is unresolved. The V end lost 2 bases, the J end lost 5 bases, and 12 bases lay between the germline ends. The germline CDR1 and CDR2 sequences are SGHTA and FQGNSA. The length of the CDR3 is 15 residues. The CDR3 DNA reads TGTGCCAGCAGCTTATGGGGTCTTTTAACCGGGGAGCTGTTTTTT. This encodes CASSLWGLLTGELFF. The entire variable domain, with the rest obtained from reference TRBV7-2 and TRBJ2-2, is as follows: GAGVSQSPSNKVTEKGKDVELRCDPISGHTALYWYRQSLGQGLEFLIYFQGNSAPDKSGLPSDRFSAERTGGSVSTLTIQRTQQEDSAVYLCASSLWGLLTGELFFGEGSRLTVL.

This clonotype was seen at least ten times. V is TRBV12-3 or TRBV12-4 and J is TRBJ1-2, with D tentatively TRBD1 (5 bases). V was trimmed by 6 bases and J by 0 bases, leaving 14 bases between them. This CDR3 spans 15 amino acids. The CDR3 DNA sequence: TGTGCCAGCAGCTTATGGGGGAGAGCTAACTATGGCTACACCTTC. Translating gives CASSLWGRANYGYTF.

This clonotype was detected a few times. This rearrangement joins TRBV6-1 to TRBJ1-4; 7 nucleotides agree with TRBD1. This CDR3 is 16 amino acids long. V shed 3 bases and J 8 bases; nucleotides not matched to a gene: 12. In germline, CDR1 is MNHNS, CDR2 SASEGT. In DNA, the CDR3 is TGTGCCAGCAGTGACCCAAACAGGGGTGGGAACGAAAAACTGTTTTTT. It encodes CASSDPNRGGNEKLFF.

This clonotype turned up a few times. The gene calls are TRBV7-6 and TRBJ2-3, with a possible D match to TRBD1 (6 bases). Germline CDR1 is SGHVS and CDR2 is FNYEAQ. CDR3 length: 16 amino acids. Trimming left V 6 bases short and J 2 bases short, with 18 bases between. The CDR3 reads CASRSVLGASTDTQYF. CDR3 DNA sequence: TGTGCCAGCAGGTCGGTGTTGGGGGCCTCCACAGATACGCAGTATTTT.

This clonotype was picked up a small number of times. The chain links TRBV6-2 or TRBV6-3 to TRBJ2-3, with TRBD2 identical over 8 bases. Germline V gene sequence: CDR1 MNHEY, CDR2 SVGEGT. The CDR3 has 17 amino acids. J lost 4 bases, V lost 7 bases, and 16 bases had no gene match. The CDR3 loop reads CASNTPPRAGGPDTQYF. The CDR3 DNA reads TGTGCCAGCAATACCCCTCCTCGCGCGGGGGGCCCAGATACGCAGTATTTT.

This clonotype was picked up a small number of times. The J gene is TRBJ1-3, the V gene TRBV2; D remains unclear. CDR1 SNHLY and CDR2 FYNNEI come from the germline V gene. This CDR3 spans 16 amino acids. V was pared by 1 base and J by 0 bases, with 10 bases between. The CDR3: CASSEVMLSSGNTIYF. CDR3 bases: TGTGCCAGCAGTGAAGTTATGCTGAGCTCTGGAAACACCATATATTTT.

V and J are TRBV3-1 and TRBJ2-5; D is ambiguous. The CDR3 is 13 amino acids. Germline V lookup: CDR1 LGHDT, CDR2 YNNKEL (reference sequence). V lost 2 bases to trimming and J lost 2 bases, with 6 bases between them. CDR3 nucleotide sequence: TGTGCCAGCAGCCAATCGACTCAAGAGACCCAGTACTTC. As protein: CASSQSTQETQYF.

The chain uses TRBV12-3 or TRBV12-4 and TRBJ2-3; D is undetermined. This CDR3 has 12 amino acids. Trimming removed 9 bases at V and 4 bases at J, with 11 bases between. This CDR3 reads CASKGPPDTQYF. The DNA for the CDR3 is TGTGCCAGTAAAGGGCCACCAGATACGCAGTATTTT.

This clonotype has only a few counts. This chain links TRBV7-6 with TRBJ1-3; 8 nucleotides agree with TRBD1. Germline V CDR1 and CDR2: SGHVS, FNYEAQ. Trimming cost V 0 bases and J 4 bases; bases outside gene matches: 5. The CDR3 spans 16 residues. Written as DNA, the CDR3 is TGTGCCAGCAGCTTAGCGGACAGGGCCTACGGAAACACCATATATTTT. The encoded protein is CASSLADRAYGNTIYF.

At least ten counts were recorded for this clonotype. The chain recombines TRBV4-1 with TRBJ1-1; D is uncertain. The CDR3 length is 16 residues. The V gene lost 3 bases and the J gene lost 5 bases, with 19 bases spanning the gap. The germline gives CDR1 MGHRA, CDR2 YSYEKL. This CDR3 is CASSHASSGAATEAFF. The CDR3 region has the DNA TGCGCCAGCAGCCACGCTTCCAGCGGCGCGGCAACTGAAGCTTTCTTT.

V and J are TRBV7-2 and TRBJ2-5; D gene unclear. The CDR3 runs 15 residues. V lost 2 bases and J lost 2, with 12 bases in between. In germline, CDR1 is SGHTA, CDR2 FQGNSA. The CDR3 loop is CASSLHSIRQETQYF. The CDR3 DNA follows: TGTGCCAGCAGCTTACATTCGATCAGGCAAGAGACCCAGTACTTC.

This clonotype came up many times. The chain combines TRBV7-2 with TRBJ2-3; a weak D match, TRBD2 (6 bases). Per the germline V gene, CDR1 is SGHTA and CDR2 is FQGNSA. Deletions cut 11 bases from V and 4 bases from J, with 16 bases between. This CDR3 spans 13 amino acids. The CDR3 nucleotides are TGTGCCTCGCGGCGGGACCCCCCAGATACGCAGTATTTT. Translation: CASRRDPPDTQYF.